A single sample is the source of the 17 T cell receptor beta chains below, sequenced in a study of regulatory T cells in long-lasting Graves disease. The time point here: newly diagnosed GD, antithyroid drugs for less than 3 months. Making the TCR library involved RNA that had been extracted from PBMCs. To make TCR beta libraries, researchers used iRepertoire HTBI primers and Arm-PCR of CDR3 regions. TCRdb independently ran MiXCR on the multiplex PCR reads; one entry per CDR3 protein. The sample contains over 450,000 distinct CDR3 sequences, around 11% of which appear only once. These records were also assigned to another study, of T cells in Graves' hyperthyroidism and ophthalmopathy.

This material consisted of peripheral blood mononuclear cells (PBMCs), taken at new diagnosis, from a patient treated with antithyroid drugs. All receptors come from a woman between 25 and 40 years old with Graves disease.

The chain uses TRBV27 and TRBJ2-7; tentative D call: TRBD1 (6 bases). This CDR3 has 13 amino acids. Germline-derived CDR1 and CDR2 are MNHEY and SMNVEV (reference sequence). V dropped 0 bases and J dropped 5 bases, with 8 bases sitting between them. The CDR3 here is CASSLSRGNEQYF. The CDR3 DNA reads TGTGCCAGCAGTTTATCGAGGGGGAACGAGCAGTACTTC.

There are a few counts of this clonotype. V and J are TRBV24-1 and TRBJ2-1; possible D gene TRBD2, 5 bases. CDR3 length: 13 amino acids. Between the trimmed V and J ends, which lost 10 bases and 5 bases, there was a span of 14 bases. Germline V gene lookup returns CDR1 KGHDR and CDR2 SFDVKD. The CDR3 is CATNPGNNNEQFF. CDR3 DNA: TGTGCCACTAACCCCGGGAATAACAATGAGCAGTTCTTC.

In this sample, this clonotype turned up a few times. This chain joins TRBV14 and TRBJ2-2, with no clear D. Trimming left V 4 bases short and J 9 bases short, with 9 bases between. The germline gives CDR1 SGHDN, CDR2 FVKESK. This CDR3 has 12 amino acids. CDR3 DNA sequence: TGTGCCAGCAGCCCCTCGGGCCGGGAGCTGTTTTTT. It is translated as CASSPSGRELFF.

The V and J genes are TRBV27 and TRBJ2-6, with 9 bases fitting TRBD2. CDR3 length: 18 amino acids. The junction had 7 bases not matched to a gene; V was cut back by 2 bases and J by 2 bases. Germline assignment: CDR1 MNHEY and CDR2 SMNVEV (reference sequence). CDR3 bases: TGTGCCAGCAGTTTAATGGATCGCGGGGGGGCTGGGGCCAACGTCCTGACTTTC. It specifies CASSLMDRGGAGANVLTF.

This clonotype was seen many times. The genes are TRBV9 and TRBJ1-5, with no clear D. The CDR3 sequence is 15 residues long. CDR1 and CDR2 (germline): SGDLS, YYNGEE. The ends were cut back, 0 bases at V and 8 bases at J, with 15 bases in the middle. The CDR3 region is CASSVASGPQEPQHF. CDR3 sequence (DNA): TGTGCCAGCAGCGTAGCTTCGGGTCCTCAGGAGCCCCAGCATTTT.

This clonotype was detected a few times. This chain connects TRBV3-1 to TRBJ2-1, with D possibly being TRBD2 (5 bases). Trimming took off 0 bases at V and 3 bases at J, with 18 bases between the two ends. Germline V gives CDR1 LGHDT, CDR2 YNNKEL (reference sequence). CDR3 size: 18 residues. The CDR3 spells CASSQEVAGPQDYNEQFF. In nucleotides, the CDR3 is TGTGCCAGCAGCCAAGAGGTGGCGGGTCCTCAGGACTACAATGAGCAGTTCTTC.

This clonotype was counted only a few times. This sequence joins TRBV19 and TRBJ2-2; possibly TRBD2 for D (5 bases). V was clipped by 3 bases and J by 3 bases, with 14 bases between them. The CDR3 has 16 residues. Germline V gives CDR1 LNHDA, CDR2 SQIVND (reference sequence). In nucleotides, the CDR3 is TGTGCCAGTAGTATTGTAGGCGGGTCGTACACCGGGGAGCTGTTTTTT. As protein: CASSIVGGSYTGELFF.

This clonotype was recorded many times. The chain links TRBV7-8 to TRBJ1-1; tentative D call: TRBD1 (5 bases). CDR1 SGHVS and CDR2 FQNEAQ come from the germline V gene. Trimming pared 4 bases from V and 1 base from J, leaving 10 bases between. This CDR3 contains 14 residues. CDR3 sequence: CASSWRQSNTEAFF. The CDR3 nucleotides read TGTGCCAGCAGCTGGAGACAGTCGAACACTGAAGCTTTCTTT.

This clonotype showed up many times. V is TRBV14 and J is TRBJ1-1; a weak D match, TRBD1 (5 bases). This CDR3 contains 16 residues. Germline lookup yields CDR1 SGHDN and CDR2 FVKESK. The germline V and J ends were trimmed by 3 bases and 2 bases, with 16 bases remaining between them. CDR3 protein: CASSHLSGAFNTEAFF. Here the CDR3 DNA reads TGTGCCAGCAGCCACCTCTCCGGGGCATTTAACACTGAAGCTTTCTTT.

This clonotype was seen only a few times. The chain joins TRBV15 to TRBJ1-5, with no clear D. Germline V gene sequence: CDR1 LNHNV, CDR2 YYDKDF (reference sequence). This CDR3 region has 15 residues. Trimming stripped 3 bases from V and 5 bases from J, with 14 bases between. The CDR3 DNA sequence: TGTGCCACCAGCAGGGGAGTGGGGATTGATCAGCCCCAGCATTTT. Its protein product is CATSRGVGIDQPQHF.

There are many counts of this clonotype. V usage is TRBV11-3 and J usage is TRBJ1-6; D is undetermined. Trimming pared 5 bases from V and 6 bases from J, leaving 14 bases between. This CDR3 contains 15 residues. The germline V gene has CDR1 SGHNT and CDR2 YENEEA. The CDR3 sequence is CASSPPGRTNSPLHF. The DNA for the CDR3 is TGTGCCAGCAGCCCCCCCGGTCGGACTAATTCACCCCTCCACTTT.

In regard to this clonotype: A much larger clone is a single base away; this may be a read error. The CDR3 region has the DNA TGCAGTGCTAGAGAGATAGGAGGAAAACATGACTACACCTTC. Translated, it gives CSAREIGGKHDYTF. This chain connects TRBV20-1 to TRBJ1-2; D unresolved. The CDR3 runs to 14 residues. Germline CDR1 reads DFQATT; CDR2 reads SNEGSKA (reference sequence). The ends were cut back, 0 bases at V and 10 bases at J, with 18 bases in the middle.

The table lists this clonotype with many counts. The chain recombines TRBV20-1 with TRBJ1-6; TRBD1 matches 12 bases. Per germline, CDR1 DFQATT and CDR2 SNEGSKA (reference sequence). The trim removed 5 bases at V and 10 bases at J, leaving 6 bases unmatched. There are 14 residues in the CDR3. The DNA for the CDR3 is TGCAGTGCTGGAGGGACAGGGGGCGCATCACCCCTCCACTTT. Amino acid sequence: CSAGGTGGASPLHF.

The chain has TRBV28 and TRBJ2-7; TRBD2 agrees at 11 bases. The CDR3 has 14 residues. Germline trimming cut 6 bases from V and 6 bases from J; bases unmatched to any gene: 7. The germline V gene encodes CDR1 MDHEN and CDR2 SYDVKM. Here the CDR3 reads CASRLTSGRFEQYF. The CDR3 DNA is TGTGCCAGCAGACTTACTAGCGGGAGATTCGAGCAGTACTTC.

This clonotype was seen more than once but under ten times. This chain links TRBV6-1 with TRBJ2-7; the D call may be TRBD1 or TRBD2 (5 bases each). Germline V CDR1 and CDR2: MNHNS, SASEGT. CDR3 length: 14 amino acids. V was pared by 4 bases and J by 3 bases, with 13 bases between. CDR3 in amino acids: CASSVRDGDYEQYF. In DNA form, the CDR3 reads TGTGCCAGCAGTGTCCGGGACGGAGACTACGAGCAGTACTTC.

This clonotype showed up many times. The chain employs TRBV27 and TRBJ2-2; D is ambiguous. The CDR3 contains 14 residues. V was cut by 6 bases and J by 3 bases, with 11 bases left in between. The V gene's germline CDR1 is MNHEY and CDR2 SMNVEV (reference sequence). CDR3 in amino acids: CASSHRRDTGELFF. The DNA for the CDR3 is TGTGCCAGCAGCCATCGACGAGACACCGGGGAGCTGTTTTTT.

This clonotype was counted ten times or more. The chain is built from TRBV20-1 and TRBJ1-1; D uncertain. The CDR3 extends over 13 amino acids. The V gene's germline CDR1 is DFQATT and CDR2 SNEGSKA (reference sequence). The CDR3 spells CRTGLVSFTEAFF. CDR3 DNA sequence: TGCAGGACGGGGTTGGTGTCGTTCACTGAAGCTTTCTTT.